This T cell receptor beta chain was observed in a study of cytomegalovirus exposure and HLA in healthy donors. Study-wide points: Rarity characterized most TCR sequences, yet some public TCRs appeared in many donors. Reportedly, fewer N-insertions than the approximately 690-donor mean appeared in an Asian-associated ancestry cluster in a later analysis. HLA-A and HLA-B allele assignments for most subjects were reportedly predicted accurately using TCR beta sequences.

There are 16 residues in the CDR3. The junction had 6 bases not matched to a gene; V was cut back by 3 bases and J by 2 bases. The germline V gene has CDR1 LNHDA and CDR2 SQIVND (reference sequence). The PCR had 60 Vbeta and 13 Jbeta primers. Profiled with immunoSEQ multiplex PCR; TCRdb holds only in-frame clones, not every one. Among about 120,000 clones listed, under 20% were seen once. This clone was seen more than once but under ten times. The antigen is unknown. This TCR derives from a female donor in good health and CMV-seropositive. The chain links TRBV19 to TRBJ2-5; 10 bases are a match to TRBD2. The sequenced sample consisted of PBMCs. The CDR3 nucleotides are TGTGCCAGTAGTATGTCCAGCGGGGGGGGTCAAGAGACCCAGTACTTC. This translates into CASSMSSGGGQETQYF. The full variable domain, with the rest looked up from reference TRBV19 and TRBJ2-5, is DGGITQSPKYLFRKEGQNVTLSCEQNLNHDAMYWYRQDPGQGLRLIYYSQIVNDFQKGDIAEGYSVSREKKESFPLTVTSAQKNPTAFYLCASSMSSGGGQETQYFGPGTRLLVL.